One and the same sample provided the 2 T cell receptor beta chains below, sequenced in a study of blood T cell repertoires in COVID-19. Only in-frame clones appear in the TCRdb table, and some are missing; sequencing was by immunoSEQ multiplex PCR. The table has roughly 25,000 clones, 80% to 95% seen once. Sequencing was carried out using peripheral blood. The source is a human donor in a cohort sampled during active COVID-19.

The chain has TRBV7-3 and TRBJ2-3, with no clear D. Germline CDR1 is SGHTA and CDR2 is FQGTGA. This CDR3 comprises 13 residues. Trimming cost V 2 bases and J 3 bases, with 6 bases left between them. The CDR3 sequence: CASSLLGTDTQYF. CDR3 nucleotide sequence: TGTGCCAGCAGCTTACTCGGTACAGATACGCAGTATTTT.

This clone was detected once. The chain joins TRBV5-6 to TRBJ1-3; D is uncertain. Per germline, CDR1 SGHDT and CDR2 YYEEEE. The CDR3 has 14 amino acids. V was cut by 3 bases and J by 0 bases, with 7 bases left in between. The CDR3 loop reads CASSSGSSGNTIYF. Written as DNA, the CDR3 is TGTGCCAGCAGCTCAGGTTCCTCTGGAAACACCATATATTTT. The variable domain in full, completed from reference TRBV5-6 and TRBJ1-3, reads DAGVTQSPTHLIKTRGQQVTLRCSPKSGHDTVSWYQQALGQGPQFIFQYYEEEERQRGNFPDRFSGHQFPNYSSELNVNALLLGDSALYLCASSSGSSGNTIYFGEGSWLTVV.